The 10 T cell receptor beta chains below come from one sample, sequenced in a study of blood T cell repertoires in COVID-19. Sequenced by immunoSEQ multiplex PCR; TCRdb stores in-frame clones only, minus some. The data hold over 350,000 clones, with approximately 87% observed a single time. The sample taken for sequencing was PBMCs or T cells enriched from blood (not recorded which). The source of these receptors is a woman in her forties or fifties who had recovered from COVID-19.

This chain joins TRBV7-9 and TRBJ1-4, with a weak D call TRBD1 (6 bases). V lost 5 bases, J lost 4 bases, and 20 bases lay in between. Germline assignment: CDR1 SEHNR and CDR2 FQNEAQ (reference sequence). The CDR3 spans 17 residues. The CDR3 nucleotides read TGTGCCAGCAGCCGGAACAGGGTCTCGAACTATAATGAAAAACTGTTTTTT. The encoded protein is CASSRNRVSNYNEKLFF.

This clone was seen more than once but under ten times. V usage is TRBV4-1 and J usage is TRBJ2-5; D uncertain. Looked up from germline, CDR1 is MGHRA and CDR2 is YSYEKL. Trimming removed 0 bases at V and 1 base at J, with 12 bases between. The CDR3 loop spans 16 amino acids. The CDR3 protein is CASSQDTPPGQETQYF. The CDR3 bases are TGCGCCAGCAGCCAAGATACTCCTCCCGGCCAAGAGACCCAGTACTTC.

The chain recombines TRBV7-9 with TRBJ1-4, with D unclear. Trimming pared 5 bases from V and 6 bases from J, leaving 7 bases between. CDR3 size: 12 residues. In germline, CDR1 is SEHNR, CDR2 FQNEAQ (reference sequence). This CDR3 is CASSQQYEKLFF. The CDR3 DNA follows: TGTGCCAGCAGCCAACAGTATGAAAAACTGTTTTTT.

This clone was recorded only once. The CDR3 spells CASFGLAGEDEFF. The DNA for the CDR3 is TGTGCCAGCTTTGGACTAGCGGGGGAAGACGAGTTCTTC. This chain joins TRBV27 and TRBJ2-1, with 13 bases matching TRBD2. Trimming took 8 bases from V and 14 from J; bases not matched to a gene: 9. This CDR3 comprises 13 residues. Germline V lookup: CDR1 MNHEY, CDR2 SMNVEV (reference sequence).

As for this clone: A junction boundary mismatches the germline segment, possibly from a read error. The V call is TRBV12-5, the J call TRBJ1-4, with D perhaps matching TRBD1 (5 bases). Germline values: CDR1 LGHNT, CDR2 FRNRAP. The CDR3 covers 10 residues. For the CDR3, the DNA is TGTGCTAGTGGTTTGGGAAAGACAGCTTTT. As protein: CASGLGKTAF. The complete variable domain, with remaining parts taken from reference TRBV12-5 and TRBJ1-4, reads DARVTQTPRHKVTEMGQEVTMRCQPILGHNTVFWYRQTMMQGLELLAYFRNRAPLDDSGMPKDRFSAEMPDATLATLKIQPSEPRDSAVYFCASGLGKTAFGSGTQLSVL.

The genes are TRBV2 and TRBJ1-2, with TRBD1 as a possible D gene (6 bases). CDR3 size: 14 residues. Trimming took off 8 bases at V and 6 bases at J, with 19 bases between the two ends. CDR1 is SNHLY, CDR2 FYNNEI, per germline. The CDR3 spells CASAERNTGHGYTF. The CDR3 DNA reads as TGTGCCAGCGCCGAAAGAAACACAGGGCATGGCTACACCTTC. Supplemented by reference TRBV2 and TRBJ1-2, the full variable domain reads EPEVTQTPSHQVTQMGQEVILRCVPISNHLYFYWYRQILGQKVEFLVSFYNNEISEKSEIFDDQFSVERPDGSNFTLKIRSTKLEDSAMYFCASAERNTGHGYTFGSGTRLTVV.

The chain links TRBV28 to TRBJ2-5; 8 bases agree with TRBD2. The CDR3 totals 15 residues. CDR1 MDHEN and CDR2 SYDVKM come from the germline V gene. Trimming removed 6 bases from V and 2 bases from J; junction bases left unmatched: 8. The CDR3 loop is CASSLIGGGQETQYF. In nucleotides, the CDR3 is TGTGCCAGCAGCCTGATCGGGGGGGGGCAAGAGACCCAGTACTTC.

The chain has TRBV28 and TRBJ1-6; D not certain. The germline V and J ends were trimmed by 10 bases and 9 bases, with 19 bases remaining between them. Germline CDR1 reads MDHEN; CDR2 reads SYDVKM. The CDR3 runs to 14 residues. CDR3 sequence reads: CATLRPTRGSPLHF. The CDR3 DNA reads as TGTGCCACCTTAAGACCCACTCGGGGTTCACCCCTCCACTTT.

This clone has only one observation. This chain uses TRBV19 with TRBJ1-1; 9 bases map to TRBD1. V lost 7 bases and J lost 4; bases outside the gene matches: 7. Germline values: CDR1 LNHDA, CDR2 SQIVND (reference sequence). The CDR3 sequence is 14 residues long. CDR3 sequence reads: CASTRDRESTEAFF. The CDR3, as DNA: TGTGCCAGTACCCGGGACAGGGAGAGCACTGAAGCTTTCTTT.

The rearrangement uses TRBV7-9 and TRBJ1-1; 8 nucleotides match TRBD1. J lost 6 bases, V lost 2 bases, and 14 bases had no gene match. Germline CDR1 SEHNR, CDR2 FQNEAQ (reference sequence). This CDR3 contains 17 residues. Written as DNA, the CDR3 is TGTGCCAGCAGCTTAAGCAGGGGGCGGTTGCCTGAGGCTGAAGCTTTCTTT. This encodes CASSLSRGRLPEAEAFF. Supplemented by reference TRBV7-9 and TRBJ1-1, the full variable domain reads DTGVSQNPRHKITKRGQNVTFRCDPISEHNRLYWYRQTLGQGPEFLTYFQNEAQLEKSRLLSDRFSAERPKGSFSTLEIQRTEQGDSAMYLCASSLSRGRLPEAEAFFGQGTRLTVV.